This TCR beta chain was captured by sequencing in a study of control samples from healthy donors and cancer patients. This table comes from immunoSEQ multiplex PCR, and its TCRdb copy is limited to in-frame clones, with some not included. The sample has 25,000 to 35,000 clones, 94% seen once. CDR3 length equals 16 residues. The TCR was taken from a man aged 60 to 69 in good health. The sequencing input was blood. This rearrangement joins TRBV7-5 to TRBJ1-2. TRBV7-5 is tagged as a pseudogene. CDR3 sequence: CARSLKEGCRVYGYTF. Here the CDR3 DNA reads TGTGCCAGAAGCTTAAAGGAAGGGTGTAGAGTCTATGGCTACACCTTC.